The subject of this entry is one TCR beta chain. Its antigen is still unknown. The method was immunoSEQ multiplex PCR; TCRdb's version includes in-frame clones alone and lacks a portion of them. Among roughly 91,000 clones listed, about 92% were seen once. This sample was taken from a study of T cell responses to AZD1222 COVID-19 vaccine. Study summary: Combined were second doses at about 4 or about 12 weeks. Study-wide results and caveats: The CD4 TCRs associated with vaccination extended across spike and predominated at 160-218 and 743-854. Clonal diversity may have been underestimated, and the donors were mostly white British, with more females than males. The number of AZD1222 recipients seropositive at baseline was only five or six.

The sample was peripheral blood, taken on day 0 of AZD1222 vaccination. The TCR was taken from an adult in good health.

Written as DNA, the CDR3 is TGTGCCATCAGCGAGGATGGGACAGGGGGCACCGGGGAGCTGTTTTTT. It encodes CAISEDGTGGTGELFF. This chain joins TRBV10-3 and TRBJ2-2, with 11 bases matching TRBD1. The V gene end was trimmed by 6 bases and the J gene end by 4 bases; junction bases not matched to a gene: 7. CDR1 and CDR2 (germline): ENHRY, SYGVKD. The CDR3 runs to 16 residues.